A selection of T cell receptor beta chains follows, all from one sample in a study of a mutant IDH1 vaccine in newly diagnosed glioma. The repertoire was sequenced with immunoSEQ multiplex PCR; TCRdb's copy has only in-frame clones and lacks some. The sample has some 120,000 clones, 80% seen once. These receptors are not linked to any known antigen. The sample in question was PBMCs, obtained from a glioma patient whose treatment included an IDH1 peptide vaccine. These receptors came from a man aged 40-55 years with glioma. Both conserved end residues are part of each CDR3. A D gene is named only where the DNA matches it firmly. The listing skips clone size in some rows; elsewhere it reads once, few, many or a size class.

v_call	j_call	cdr3_length	d_call	clone_size	cdr3_nt	cdr3_aa
TRBV2	TRBJ2-7	20	TRBD2	-	TGTGCCAGCAGTGAATTCGGTAGTGATAGCGGGTGGAGTGCTGAGGGCGAGCAGTACTTC	CASSEFGSDSGWSAEGEQYF
TRBV4-2	TRBJ2-7	17	TRBD2	-	TGTGCCAGCAGCCAAGCGCCAACCGGGACTAGCTCCTACGAGCAGTACTTC	CASSQAPTGTSSYEQYF
TRBV6-6	TRBJ2-3	14	-	-	TGTGCCAGCAGTCCCCGGGACCCCACAGATACGCAGTATTTT	CASSPRDPTDTQYF
TRBV30	TRBJ1-5	15	-	-	TGTGCCTGGAGTGTTGGGGGTGCAAGCAATCAGCCCCAGCATTTT	CAWSVGGASNQPQHF
TRBV15	TRBJ1-4	13	-	-	TGTGCCACCAGGACAGCCGATAATGAAAAACTGTTTTTT	CATRTADNEKLFF
TRBV6-5	TRBJ2-3	15	-	-	TGTGCCACGGAAGCCGGGACCCTAACAACAGATACGCAGTATTTT	CATEAGTLTTDTQYF
TRBV5-6	TRBJ2-3	14	-	-	TGTGCCAGCAGCTTGTACAGCCGCACAGATACGCAGTATTTT	CASSLYSRTDTQYF
TRBV9	TRBJ2-3	14	-	once	TGTGCCAGCAGCGTAGAGATGGGTCGAGATACGCAGTATTTT	CASSVEMGRDTQYF
TRBV11-3	TRBJ2-5	12	-	few	TGTGCCAGCAGCTTAGATGGAGAGACCCAGTACTTC	CASSLDGETQYF
TRBV9	TRBJ2-5	15	TRBD1	-	TGTGCCAGCAGCGAGGGGGCCGGGACCCAAGAGACCCAGTACTTC	CASSEGAGTQETQYF
TRBV10-2	TRBJ2-1	15	TRBD2	-	TGCGCCAGCCAGGGACTAGCGGGGGGAAACAATGAGCAGTTCTTC	CASQGLAGGNNEQFF
TRBV5-1	TRBJ2-7	15	TRBD2	once	TGCGCCAGCAGCTTCGGGACTAGCGGCGCCTACGAGCAGTACTTC	CASSFGTSGAYEQYF
TRBV21-1	TRBJ2-5	11	-	-	TGTGCCAGCAGTAGGCCTCAGACCCAGTACTTC	CASSRPQTQYF
TRBV15	TRBJ2-7	14	-	once	TGTGCCACCAGCGGGGGACTTCGCTCCTACGAGCAGTACTTC	CATSGGLRSYEQYF
TRBV5-4	TRBJ2-5	15	-	-	TGTGCCAGCAGCTTGGCCGGGGGCCGGTGGGAGACCCAGTACTTC	CASSLAGGRWETQYF
TRBV28	TRBJ2-1	19	-	-	TGTGCCAGCAGTTTTCATGAGCGGTCCCCATCCATGCGTTACAATGAGCAGTTCTTC	CASSFHERSPSMRYNEQFF
TRBV5-4	TRBJ1-2	15	-	-	TGTGCCAGCAGCTTTTACAGCCACAAAGTCTATGGCTACACCTTC	CASSFYSHKVYGYTF
TRBV27	TRBJ1-2	13	-	-	TGTGCCAGCAGTTTACTGGGAACGGGGGGCTACACCTTC	CASSLLGTGGYTF
TRBV9	TRBJ2-5	16	-	-	TGTGCCAGCAGCGTAGCTTTCGGACGGGAGAAAGAGACCCAGTACTTC	CASSVAFGREKETQYF
TRBV5-6	TRBJ2-7	13	-	-	TGTGCCAGCAGTCGAGAATCTTCCTACGAGCAGTACTTC	CASSRESSYEQYF
TRBV15	TRBJ2-3	12	-	once	TGTGCCACCAGCAGCCCTACAGATACGCAGTATTTT	CATSSPTDTQYF
TRBV7-3	TRBJ1-2	13	TRBD1	-	TGTGCCAGCAGCCCGGACAGGAACTATGGCTACACCTTC	CASSPDRNYGYTF
TRBV9	TRBJ1-2	13	-	-	TGTGCCAGCAGCGTAGCGGGGCGTTATGGCTACACCTTC	CASSVAGRYGYTF
TRBV28	TRBJ1-1	15	-	-	TGTGCCAGCAGTTCCCCACAAGGACTGAACACTGAAGCTTTCTTT	CASSSPQGLNTEAFF
TRBV9	TRBJ1-3	15	TRBD1	-	TGTGCCAGCAGCGACAGGGGGTTCTCTGGAAACACCATATATTTT	CASSDRGFSGNTIYF
TRBV6-5	TRBJ1-2	13	-	-	TGTGCCAGCAGTTACTCGGCGTACTATGGCTACACCTTC	CASSYSAYYGYTF
TRBV5-4	TRBJ1-1	13	-	once	TGTGCCAGCAGCCCGGGTTTCAACACTGAAGCTTTCTTT	CASSPGFNTEAFF
TRBV30	TRBJ2-1	12	-	-	TGTGCCTGGAACGTCGGGAGTTTTGAGCAGTTCTTC	CAWNVGSFEQFF
TRBV5-5	TRBJ1-5	19	-	-	TGTGCCAGCAGCCCCCTAGGGACGAGCGGGCCGGGGTTGGATCAGCCCCAGCATTTT	CASSPLGTSGPGLDQPQHF
TRBV9	TRBJ2-1	15	-	-	TGTGCCAGCAGCGTAGCGGGGAACGCCTACAATGAGCAGTTCTTC	CASSVAGNAYNEQFF
TRBV4-1	TRBJ1-5	16	-	few	TGCGCCAGCAGCCAAGATGTACTCGGGGGCGGGGGGCCCCAGCATTTT	CASSQDVLGGGGPQHF
TRBV5-4	TRBJ2-5	14	TRBD1	-	TGTGCCAGCAGCAGAGGACAGGACGAAGAGACCCAGTACTTC	CASSRGQDEETQYF
TRBV18	TRBJ1-4	15	-	-	TGTGCCAGCTCACCAATCGGGAGTTTGCATGAAAAACTGTTTTTT	CASSPIGSLHEKLFF
TRBV18	TRBJ2-7	13	-	-	TGTGCCAGCTCACCTCTAGGAGGAGGCGAGCAGTACTTC	CASSPLGGGEQYF
TRBV4-2	TRBJ1-1	16	-	-	TGTGCCAGCAGCCCCCTCGGTGGAGGGGCCAACACTGAAGCTTTCTTT	CASSPLGGGANTEAFF
TRBV2	TRBJ2-1	15	TRBD2	-	TGTGCCAGCAGTGCCCAGCGGGGGGGCAACAATGAGCAGTTCTTC	CASSAQRGGNNEQFF
TRBV29-1	TRBJ2-7	13	-	few	TGCAGCGTTTCAAGCGGGCTAGCCTACGAGCAGTACTTC	CSVSSGLAYEQYF
TRBV19	TRBJ1-3	14	-	-	TGTGCCAGTAGCCCCACAGAGACTGGAAACACCATATATTTT	CASSPTETGNTIYF
TRBV7-9	TRBJ1-5	16	-	-	TGTGCCAGCAGTCGAGGAGATGGGATCGGCAATCAGCCCCAGCATTTT	CASSRGDGIGNQPQHF
TRBV7-8	TRBJ1-4	16	-	-	TGTGCCAGCAGCCCGCCAGGGGTTACAACTAATGAAAAACTGTTTTTT	CASSPPGVTTNEKLFF
TRBV28	TRBJ1-1	12	TRBD1	few	TGTGCCAGCACCCTGGGGGACAGTCTCGCTTTCTTT	CASTLGDSLAFF
TRBV7-2	TRBJ2-7	12	-	-	TGTGCCAGCAGCTTCGAGGCCTACGAGCAGTACTTC	CASSFEAYEQYF
TRBV5-4	TRBJ2-1	17	-	-	TGTGCCAGCAGCCGACTCGGCTGGGCGGTGGGAAACAATGAGCAGTTCTTC	CASSRLGWAVGNNEQFF
TRBV5-1	TRBJ2-1	15	-	few	TGCGCCAGCAGCTTGAGCGGGCCTGCGTGGGATGAGCAGTTCTTC	CASSLSGPAWDEQFF
TRBV29-1	TRBJ2-3	17	TRBD2	-	TGCAGCGTTGAAGGGTTCGGGGCTAGCGGGATTTCTGATACGCAGTATTTT	CSVEGFGASGISDTQYF
TRBV5-1	TRBJ2-5	17	TRBD1	-	TGCGCCAGCAGCTTGGCCGCAGGGGGAATACCACAAGAGACCCAGTACTTC	CASSLAAGGIPQETQYF
TRBV7-9	TRBJ1-3	16	-	-	TGTGCCAGCAGCTTAGGGAGCCCGAGCTCTGGAAACACCATATATTTT	CASSLGSPSSGNTIYF
TRBV27	TRBJ2-1	15	TRBD2	-	TGTGCCAGCAGTTTAGGTAGCGGGGGCCCTAATGAGCAGTTCTTC	CASSLGSGGPNEQFF
TRBV6-5	TRBJ1-1	12	-	few	TGTGCCAGCAGCCCGAGGGACACTGAAGCTTTCTTT	CASSPRDTEAFF
TRBV6-1	TRBJ1-5	14	-	few	TGTGCCAGCAGTATACAGCTGGGCAATCAGCCCCAGCATTTT	CASSIQLGNQPQHF
TRBV9	TRBJ1-4	15	-	-	TGTGCCAGCAGCGTAGGGGGAGGGTCTAATGAAAAACTGTTTTTT	CASSVGGGSNEKLFF
TRBV9	TRBJ1-4	15	TRBD1	-	TGTGCCAGCAGCGTCCGACAGGGGGTTAATGAAAAACTGTTTTTT	CASSVRQGVNEKLFF
TRBV6-6	TRBJ1-5	13	-	-	TGTGCCAGCAGTTACGGAGGAGGCCAGCCCCAGCATTTT	CASSYGGGQPQHF
TRBV5-6	TRBJ2-5	14	TRBD2	-	TGTGCCAGCAGCGCAAGAGGGGAGGGAGAGACCCAGTACTTC	CASSARGEGETQYF
TRBV4-2	TRBJ2-2	13	-	few	TGTGCCAGCAGCCGCGAAAACACCGGGGAGCTGTTTTTT	CASSRENTGELFF
TRBV11-2	TRBJ2-7	16	TRBD2	-	TGTGCCAGCAGCCAAACACTGACTAGCGGGTCCTACGAGCAGTACTTC	CASSQTLTSGSYEQYF
TRBV7-2	TRBJ2-5	13	-	-	TGTGCCAGCAGCTTTGCGGGGCAAGAGACCCAGTACTTC	CASSFAGQETQYF